The following is a T cell receptor (beta chain) sequence with its context. Via MiXCR, TCRdb re-called the 5' RACE reads, giving one row per CDR3 protein. The table lists about 560,000 distinct CDR3 sequences, 17% of them singletons. The data are from a study of T-cell memory formation after mild COVID-19. CDR3 size: 16 residues. CDR1 LGHNA and CDR2 YNFKEQ come from the germline V gene. The J segment lost 7 bases and the V segment lost 3 bases, leaving 10 bases of the junction unmatched. This chain uses TRBV4-2 with TRBJ1-2; 11 bases line up with TRBD1. The receptor comes from an adult woman who had mild COVID-19 (a few samples of this study predate the infection). Cell type and time point are not known. The material sequenced was PBMCs or a T cell subset sorted from them (not recorded which). The CDR3 DNA sequence: TGTGCCAGCAGCCAGGACAGGGGGCCCTTAACGGGTGGCTACACCTTC. It translates to CASSQDRGPLTGGYTF.